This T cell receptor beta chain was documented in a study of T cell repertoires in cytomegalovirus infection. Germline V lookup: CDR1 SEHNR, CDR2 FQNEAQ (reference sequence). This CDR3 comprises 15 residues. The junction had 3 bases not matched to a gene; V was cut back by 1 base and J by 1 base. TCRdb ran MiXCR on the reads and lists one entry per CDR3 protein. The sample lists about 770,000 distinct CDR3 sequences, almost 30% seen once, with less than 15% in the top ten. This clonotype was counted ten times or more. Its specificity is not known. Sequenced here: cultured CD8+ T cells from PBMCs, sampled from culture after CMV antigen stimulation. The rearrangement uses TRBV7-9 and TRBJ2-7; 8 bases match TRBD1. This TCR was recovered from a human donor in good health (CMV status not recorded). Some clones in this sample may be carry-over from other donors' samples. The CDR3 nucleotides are TGTGCCAGCAGCTTAGACAGGGGGTTATCCTACGAGCAGTACTTC. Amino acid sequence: CASSLDRGLSYEQYF. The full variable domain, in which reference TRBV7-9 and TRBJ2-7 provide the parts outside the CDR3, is DTGVSQNPRHKITKRGQNVTFRCDPISEHNRLYWYRQTLGQGPEFLTYFQNEAQLEKSRLLSDRFSAERPKGSFSTLEIQRTEQGDSAMYLCASSLDRGLSYEQYFGPGTRLTVT.